This TCR beta chain originates from a study of T cells in Graves' hyperthyroidism and ophthalmopathy. The study, taken as a whole, reports: Researchers found most expanded thyroid clonotypes above 0.001 in blood as well. A model using 13 V-J features told ophthalmopathy apart from stable hyperthyroidism.

Per germline, CDR1 ENHRY and CDR2 SYGVKD. The CDR3 totals 16 residues. J was trimmed by 1 base and V by 6 bases; bases with no gene match: 8. This clonotype has ten or more counts. Its antigen is currently unknown. Using RNA transcripts as the source, TCR beta CDR3 regions were amplified. With the HTBI primer set, the TCR CDR3 went through a first round of RT-PCR. TCRdb re-called the multiplex PCR reads with MiXCR, one entry per CDR3 protein. The sample consists of roughly 500,000 distinct CDR3 sequences, about 14% of them appearing once. The chain carries TRBV10-3 and TRBJ2-3; 9 nucleotides match TRBD1. The material sequenced was blood. The clonotype comes from a young woman with Graves' hyperthyroidism that later progressed to Graves' ophthalmopathy. The CDR3 loop is CAISQQGAHGTDTQYF. CDR3 in DNA: TGTGCCATCAGCCAACAGGGGGCCCACGGCACAGATACGCAGTATTTT.